Presented here are 28 T cell receptor beta chains from one specimen sequenced in a study of blood T cell repertoires in COVID-19. The repertoire was sequenced with immunoSEQ multiplex PCR; TCRdb's copy has only in-frame clones and lacks some. This sample carries about 110,000 clones, approximately 80% of them seen once, and the ten largest clones take 0.65% to 0.9%. The sequenced material came from peripheral blood. The receptors shown here come from a woman in her 70s with acute or convalescent COVID-19.

J is TRBJ2-2 and V is TRBV7-3, with 7 bases matching TRBD1. The CDR3 has 15 residues. From germline, CDR1 is SGHTA and CDR2 FQGTGA. V dropped 2 bases and J dropped 1; count of bases not matched to a gene: 1. The CDR3 sequence is CASSLGTVNTGELFF. The CDR3 DNA reads TGTGCCAGCAGCTTAGGGACAGTGAACACCGGGGAGCTGTTTTTT.

About this clone itself: The same CDR3 also results from other DNA sequences found in this sample. This sequence joins TRBV18 and TRBJ1-2; no definite D call. This CDR3 region has 12 residues. The V gene's germline CDR1 is KGHSH and CDR2 LQKENI. V was cut by 6 bases and J by 3 bases, with 8 bases left in between. The CDR3 nucleotides are TGTGCCAGCTCTCCCACAGACTATGGCTACACCTTC. Its protein is CASSPTDYGYTF.

The chain couples TRBV7-9 to TRBJ1-2; D gene unclear. In germline, CDR1 is SEHNR, CDR2 FQNEAQ (reference sequence). V was clipped by 10 bases and J by 4 bases, with 16 bases between them. The CDR3 runs to 13 residues. The CDR3: CAIVQPAGYGYTF. The CDR3 nucleotides read TGTGCCATCGTTCAGCCCGCGGGCTATGGCTACACCTTC.

This chain uses TRBV3-1 (or the pseudogene TRBV3-2) with TRBJ2-7; no clear D gene. Trimming cost V 2 bases and J 0 bases, with 11 bases left between them. Germline lookup yields CDR1 LGHDT and CDR2 YNNKEL (reference sequence). The CDR3 contains 15 residues. The CDR3 bases are TGTGCCAGCAGCCAAAACGCCGGAGCCTCCTACGAGCAGTACTTC. Translating gives CASSQNAGASYEQYF.

This clone was seen a few times. This chain connects TRBV7-3 to TRBJ2-3; no clear D. V dropped 2 bases and J dropped 6 bases, with 12 bases sitting between them. The CDR3 loop spans 14 amino acids. Germline V gene data show CDR1 as SGHTA and CDR2 as FQGTGA. CDR3 sequence: CASSLGAVGDTQYF. DNA for the CDR3: TGTGCCAGCAGCTTAGGAGCCGTTGGGGATACGCAGTATTTT.

This clone was picked up many times. This sample also contains other DNA sequences that code for the same CDR3. The chain has TRBV5-1 and TRBJ2-7, with 13 bases lining up with TRBD2. The CDR3 is 15 amino acids. CDR1 is SGHRS, CDR2 YFSETQ, per germline. With V trimmed by 3 bases and J by 3 bases, 3 bases remained unmatched. This chain's CDR3 is CASSSGLAGDYEQYF. CDR3 coding DNA: TGCGCCAGCAGCTCCGGACTAGCGGGGGACTACGAGCAGTACTTC.

The chain recombines TRBV6-6 with TRBJ1-6; D is uncertain. The CDR3 sequence is 14 residues long. Looked up from germline, CDR1 is MNHNY and CDR2 is SVGAGI (reference sequence). Between the trimmed V and J ends, which lost 4 bases and 11 bases, there was a span of 15 bases. The DNA for the CDR3 is TGTGCCAGCAGTTCGGACTGGATAGAGCCACCCCTCCACTTT. It is translated as CASSSDWIEPPLHF.

The V call is TRBV2, the J call TRBJ2-5; D gene uncertain. Germline V gives CDR1 SNHLY, CDR2 FYNNEI. V lost 3 bases and J 5 bases, leaving 4 bases between the germline ends. CDR3 length: 11 residues. In nucleotides, the CDR3 is TGTGCCAGCAGTGACGAGGAGACCCAGTACTTC. Translating it yields CASSDEETQYF.

This rearrangement joins TRBV11-2 to TRBJ1-2; 9 bases fit TRBD1. This CDR3 comprises 15 residues. From germline, CDR1 is SGHAT and CDR2 FQNNGV. J was trimmed by 6 bases and V by 5 bases; bases with no gene match: 10. CDR3 protein: CASSRRGQGGDGYTF. The CDR3 DNA reads as TGTGCCAGCAGCCGTCGGGGACAGGGCGGGGATGGCTACACCTTC.

On this clone itself: This sample also contains other DNA sequences that code for the same CDR3. The chain has TRBV19 and TRBJ1-5, with 9 positions matching TRBD1. Losses at the gene ends were 6 bases for V and 5 bases for J; bases not matched to a gene: 5. Germline CDR1 is LNHDA and CDR2 is SQIVND (reference sequence). The length of the CDR3 is 14 residues. The CDR3 DNA sequence: TGTGCCAGTAGCATTACAGGGGGCGATCAGCCCCAGCATTTT. This translates into CASSITGGDQPQHF. The entire variable domain, with the rest obtained from reference TRBV19 and TRBJ1-5, is as follows: DGGITQSPKYLFRKEGQNVTLSCEQNLNHDAMYWYRQDPGQGLRLIYYSQIVNDFQKGDIAEGYSVSREKKESFPLTVTSAQKNPTAFYLCASSITGGDQPQHFGDGTRLSIL.

The V call is TRBV13, the J call TRBJ2-7, with 14 bases identical to TRBD2. CDR3 length equals 16 residues. In germline, CDR1 is PRHDT, CDR2 FYEKMQ (reference sequence). V was clipped by 3 bases and J by 7 bases; unmatched bases: 8. CDR3 nucleotides: TGTGCCAGCAGCTTTCGACTAGCGGGGGGGCCGAGGGAGCAGTACTTC. It is translated as CASSFRLAGGPREQYF.

The chain employs TRBV10-3 and TRBJ2-3; no definite D call. This CDR3 spans 14 amino acids. Germline CDR1 and CDR2: ENHRY and SYGVKD. V lost 3 bases, J lost 5 bases, and 12 bases lay in between. The CDR3 region has the DNA TGTGCCATCAGTGATCCTTTGACTGGAGATACGCAGTATTTT. Its protein product is CAISDPLTGDTQYF.

The chain uses TRBV6-5 and TRBJ2-2, with a possible D match to TRBD1 (5 bases). From germline, CDR1 is MNHEY and CDR2 SVGAGI. V was pared by 9 bases and J by 5 bases, with 10 bases between. The CDR3 extends over 12 amino acids. This CDR3 is CASFRETGELFF. CDR3 coding DNA: TGTGCCAGTTTCAGGGAAACCGGGGAGCTGTTTTTT.

V is TRBV3-1 (or the pseudogene TRBV3-2) and J is TRBJ1-3, with D possibly TRBD1 on 6 matching bases. Germline V gene data show CDR1 as LGHDT and CDR2 as YNNKEL (reference sequence). The CDR3 has 16 amino acids. Trimming stripped 1 base from V and 3 bases from J, with 13 bases between. Here the CDR3 reads CASSQVAGAHGNTIYF. In DNA form, the CDR3 reads TGTGCCAGCAGCCAAGTGGCAGGGGCCCATGGAAACACCATATATTTT.

This rearrangement joins TRBV6-1 to TRBJ1-2; 8 bases fit TRBD1. V was pared by 2 bases and J by 6 bases, with 8 bases of the junction left unmatched. The CDR3 runs to 15 residues. Germline V lookup: CDR1 MNHNS, CDR2 SASEGT. CDR3 region: CASSEFQGAFDGYTF. The CDR3 DNA follows: TGTGCCAGCAGTGAATTTCAGGGGGCGTTCGATGGCTACACCTTC.

The chain recombines TRBV11-2 with TRBJ2-3, with D unresolved. CDR1 is SGHAT and CDR2 is FQNNGV in the germline V gene. V was cut by 3 bases and J by 6 bases, with 13 bases left in between. This CDR3 contains 14 residues. The CDR3 region has the DNA TGTGCCAGCAGCTTTTCCGGAGTGAGGGATACGCAGTATTTT. Protein product: CASSFSGVRDTQYF.

This chain joins TRBV18 and TRBJ2-2; D call uncertain. Between the trimmed V and J ends, which lost 4 bases and 3 bases, there was a span of 6 bases. Germline CDR1 is KGHSH and CDR2 is LQKENI. The CDR3 extends over 13 amino acids. DNA of the CDR3: TGTGCCAGCTCACAACGGGACACCGGGGAGCTGTTTTTT. It is translated as CASSQRDTGELFF.

The DNA of the CDR3 is TGTGCCAGCGCCGGGAACAATGAGCAGTTCTTC. This codes for CASAGNNEQFF. The V call is TRBV2, the J call TRBJ2-1, with a possible D match to TRBD2 (5 bases). This CDR3 region has 11 residues. V was clipped by 8 bases and J by 5 bases, with 7 bases between them. Germline CDR1 and CDR2: SNHLY and FYNNEI. Using reference TRBV2 and TRBJ2-1 for the parts outside the CDR3, the full variable domain is EPEVTQTPSHQVTQMGQEVILRCVPISNHLYFYWYRQILGQKVEFLVSFYNNEISEKSEIFDDQFSVERPDGSNFTLKIRSTKLEDSAMYFCASAGNNEQFFGPGTRLTVL.

This clone has just a few counts. This chain connects TRBV6-5 to TRBJ1-5; D is unclear. CDR3 length: 14 amino acids. Trimming pared 6 bases from V and 3 bases from J, leaving 12 bases between. Per the germline V gene, CDR1 is MNHEY and CDR2 is SVGAGI. This CDR3 is CASSPRESNQPQHF. CDR3 nucleotide sequence: TGTGCCAGCAGCCCCCGGGAGTCCAATCAGCCCCAGCATTTT.

The gene calls are TRBV3-1 (or the pseudogene TRBV3-2) and TRBJ1-4; 9 bases are a match to TRBD1. Per the germline V gene, CDR1 is LGHDT and CDR2 is YNNKEL (reference sequence). The CDR3 contains 14 residues. V was clipped by 1 base and J by 10 bases; unmatched bases: 4. CDR3 DNA: TGTGCCAGCAGCCAAGGGACAGGGGAACGAAAACTGTTTTTT. It codes for CASSQGTGERKLFF.

The chain couples TRBV27 to TRBJ2-2; 7 nucleotides align to TRBD2. V lost 6 bases and J lost 3; bases outside the gene matches: 13. The CDR3 is made up of 17 amino acids. CDR1 and CDR2 (germline): MNHEY, SMNVEV (reference sequence). CDR3 sequence (DNA): TGTGCCAGCAGCCCTTCCGGTGTGGGAGGGTACACCGGGGAGCTGTTTTTT. This codes for CASSPSGVGGYTGELFF.

This clone appeared a few times. J is TRBJ2-5 and V is TRBV5-1; D remains ambiguous. Trimming stripped 0 bases from V and 2 bases from J, with 8 bases between. The CDR3 has 14 amino acids. CDR1 is SGHRS, CDR2 YFSETQ, per germline. The CDR3 nucleotides read TGCGCCAGCAGCTTGGCCGCCAGGCAAGAGACCCAGTACTTC. Its protein product is CASSLAARQETQYF.

This clone has just one count. The rearrangement links TRBV29-1 to TRBJ1-3; TRBD1 matches 7 bases. V lost 0 bases to trimming and J lost 4 bases; unmatched junction nucleotides: 9. CDR1 is SQVTM and CDR2 is ANQGSEA in the germline V gene. This CDR3 region has 16 residues. CDR3: CSVEDRTGGRGNTIYF. Written as DNA, the CDR3 is TGCAGCGTTGAAGATAGGACAGGCGGGAGGGGAAACACCATATATTTT.

The chain combines TRBV5-5 with TRBJ2-7; 8 bases align to TRBD2. The CDR3 is 17 amino acids. Trimming took 4 bases from V and 5 from J; bases not matched to a gene: 17. Germline CDR1 reads SGHKS; CDR2 reads YYEKEE (reference sequence). The CDR3 DNA follows: TGTGCCAGCAGCAGGCAAGGGTTCAGCGGGAGTAGGGACGAGCAGTACTTC. Translation gives CASSRQGFSGSRDEQYF.

The chain uses TRBV7-9 and TRBJ2-3; 10 positions match TRBD2. Trimming removed 5 bases from V and 2 bases from J; junction bases left unmatched: 16. CDR3 length equals 19 residues. Germline CDR1 and CDR2: SEHNR and FQNEAQ (reference sequence). The DNA for the CDR3 is TGTGCCAGCAGCCCGGTGGGCTTAGCGGGGGGCCCATTCACAGATACGCAGTATTTT. This translates into CASSPVGLAGGPFTDTQYF.

This clone was seen a few times. V usage is TRBV28 and J usage is TRBJ1-5; a weak D match, TRBD1 (5 bases). The CDR3 contains 17 residues. The V gene lost 1 base and the J gene lost 4 bases, with 17 bases spanning the gap. Germline V gene sequence: CDR1 MDHEN, CDR2 SYDVKM. The CDR3 DNA reads TGTGCCAGCAGTTTATTCCCCTCGGGGGGTGGAAATCAGCCCCAGCATTTT. Its translation is CASSLFPSGGGNQPQHF. Full variable domain (outside the CDR3, taken from reference TRBV28 and TRBJ1-5): DVKVTQSSRYLVKRTGEKVFLECVQDMDHENMFWYRQDPGLGLRLIYFSYDVKMKEKGDIPEGYSVSREKKERFSLILESASTNQTSMYLCASSLFPSGGGNQPQHFGDGTRLSIL.

The chain carries TRBV30 and TRBJ1-2; 7 bases agree with TRBD1. Germline-derived CDR1 and CDR2 are GTSNPN and SVGIG (reference sequence). J lost 0 bases, V lost 2 bases, and 3 bases had no gene match. CDR3 length: 14 residues. In nucleotides, the CDR3 is TGTGCCTGGAGTAGGGACAGTACTAACTATGGCTACACCTTC. Protein: CAWSRDSTNYGYTF.

The CDR3 DNA follows: TGTGCCAGCCGGGAAACAGGGGGCTATGCTTTCTTT. It encodes CASRETGGYAFF. The V call is TRBV27, the J call TRBJ1-1; 9 bases match TRBD1. Per the germline V gene, CDR1 is MNHEY and CDR2 is SMNVEV (reference sequence). The CDR3 sequence is 12 residues long. After removal of 8 bases from V and 11 bases from J, the junction contained 9 bases not matched to a gene.